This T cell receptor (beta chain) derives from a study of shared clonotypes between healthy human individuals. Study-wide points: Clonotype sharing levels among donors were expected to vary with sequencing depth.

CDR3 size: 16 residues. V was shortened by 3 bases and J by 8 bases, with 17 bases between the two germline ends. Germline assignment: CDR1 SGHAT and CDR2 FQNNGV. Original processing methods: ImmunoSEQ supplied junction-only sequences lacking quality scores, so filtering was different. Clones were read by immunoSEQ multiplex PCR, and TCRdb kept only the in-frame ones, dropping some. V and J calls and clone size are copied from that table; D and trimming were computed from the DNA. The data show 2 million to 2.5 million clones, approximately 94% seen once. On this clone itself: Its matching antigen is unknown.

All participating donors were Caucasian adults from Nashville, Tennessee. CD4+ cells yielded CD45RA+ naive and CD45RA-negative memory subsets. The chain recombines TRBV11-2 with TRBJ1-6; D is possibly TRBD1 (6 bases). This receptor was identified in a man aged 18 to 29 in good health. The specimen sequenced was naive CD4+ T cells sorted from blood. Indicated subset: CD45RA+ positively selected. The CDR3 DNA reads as TGTGCCAGCAGCTTGAAGAGCAGGGGCGATGATTCACCCCTCCACTTT. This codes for CASSLKSRGDDSPLHF.